Listed below are T cell receptor beta chains from one sample, sequenced in a study of PD-1 blockade in mismatch repair-deficient tumors. Method: immunoSEQ multiplex PCR; TCRdb's copy keeps in-frame clones and lacks some. Among under 25,000 clones, over 75% were seen once, and the ten largest hold about 1.4%. The input for sequencing was PBMCs, taken 52 weeks after starting pembrolizumab. All receptors derive from an adult with mismatch repair-deficient cancer. Each CDR3 is given with its conserved first and last residue.

V gene	J gene	CDR3 protein
TRBV2	TRBJ1-5	CASSDNRGGDQPQHF
TRBV28	TRBJ2-5	CASSPNPGQGAGETQYF
TRBV11-2	TRBJ2-5	CASSLGLVAGGETQYF
TRBV6-5	TRBJ1-1	CASRGGGTEAFF
TRBV7-2	TRBJ1-1	CASSLGPVNTEAFF
TRBV28	TRBJ2-7	CASDTGVAYEQYF
TRBV9	TRBJ2-6	CASSLTGSGANVLTF
TRBV9	TRBJ1-2	CASSVTPGQGNYGYTF
TRBV30	TRBJ2-1	CAWSVSTSGRQFF
TRBV11-2	TRBJ2-7	CASSSFVTGNYEQYF
TRBV19	TRBJ2-3	CASSIRGGTGRRPDTQYF
TRBV11-2	TRBJ2-1	CASSSTSGNLEQFF
TRBV5-1	TRBJ2-1	CASSLGAGDYEQFF
TRBV19	TRBJ2-2	CASSLQGDTGELFF
TRBV11-3	TRBJ2-3	CASRTNIAGPGDTQYF
TRBV5-1	TRBJ2-1	CASSLVRRERDSYNEQFF
TRBV29-1	TRBJ2-5	CSVNGQIQETQYF
TRBV21-1	TRBJ2-7	CASSKFSGSPLEQYF